This T cell receptor beta chain was recovered during a study of T cell repertoires in ileal Crohn's disease. Across the whole study: Around 37% were active smokers at surgery; median disease duration was around 7.9 years. Thiopurines (fewer than 12) or anti-TNF agents (18) were given postoperatively to about half. The study's findings and limits: All patients with clonality above 26.8% had endoscopic recurrence.

This sample's time point: neoterminal ileum biopsy at postoperative endoscopy, about 6 months after surgery. Some clones are missing from TCRdb's copy, which holds only in-frame ones; the method was immunoSEQ multiplex PCR. The sample consists of 55,000 to 65,000 clones, 85% to 90% of them appearing once. Of note for this clone: What it binds is not known.

The receptor was isolated from an adult with Crohn's disease. Source material: ileal tissue.

CDR3 in amino acids: CASSLVVGAETQYF. DNA of the CDR3: TGTGCCAGCAGCTTAGTGGTGGGGGCGGAGACCCAGTACTTC. The chain uses TRBV7-7 and TRBJ2-5; TRBD1 might be the D (6 bases). Germline CDR1 and CDR2: SSHAT and FNYEAQ (reference sequence). Trimming removed 1 base at V and 5 bases at J, with 11 bases between. The CDR3 length is 14 residues.